This TCR beta chain was found in a study of T cells in Graves' hyperthyroidism and ophthalmopathy. This clonotype was seen many times. The CDR3 loop spans 17 amino acids. The V and J ends lost 4 bases and 3 bases, in that order; junction bases with no gene match: 11. There were TCR beta CDR3 regions amplified from RNA transcripts. A set of HTBI primers served as the primers for a first-round RT-PCR of the TCR CDR3. MiXCR, applied by TCRdb to the multiplex PCR reads, yields one record per CDR3 protein. The table lists about 590,000 distinct CDR3 sequences, 15% to 19% of them singletons, with roughly 6.6% in the top ten.

The TCR sequence derives from a woman between 25 and 40 years old with Graves' hyperthyroidism. Sequences were obtained from blood. The chain recombines TRBV12-3 or TRBV12-4 with TRBJ2-5; TRBD1 aligns across 10 bases. CDR3 amino acids: CASSSTGTGEAKETQYF. Written as DNA, the CDR3 is TGTGCCAGCAGTTCCACCGGGACAGGGGAAGCAAAAGAGACCCAGTACTTC.